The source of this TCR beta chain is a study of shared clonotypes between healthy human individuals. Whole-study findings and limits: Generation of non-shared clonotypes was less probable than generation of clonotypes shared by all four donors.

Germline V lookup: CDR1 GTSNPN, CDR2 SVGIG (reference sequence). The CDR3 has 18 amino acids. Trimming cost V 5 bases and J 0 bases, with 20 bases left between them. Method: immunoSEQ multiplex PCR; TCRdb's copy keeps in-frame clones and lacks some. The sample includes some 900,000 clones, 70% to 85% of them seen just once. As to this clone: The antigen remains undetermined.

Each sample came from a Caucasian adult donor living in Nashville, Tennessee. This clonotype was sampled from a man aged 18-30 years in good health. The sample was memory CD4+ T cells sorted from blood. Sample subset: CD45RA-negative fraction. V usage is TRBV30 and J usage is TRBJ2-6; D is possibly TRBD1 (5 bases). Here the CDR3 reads CAWGAGTVVYSGANVLTF. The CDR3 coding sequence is TGTGCCTGGGGGGCCGGAACAGTAGTTTACTCTGGGGCCAACGTCCTGACTTTC.